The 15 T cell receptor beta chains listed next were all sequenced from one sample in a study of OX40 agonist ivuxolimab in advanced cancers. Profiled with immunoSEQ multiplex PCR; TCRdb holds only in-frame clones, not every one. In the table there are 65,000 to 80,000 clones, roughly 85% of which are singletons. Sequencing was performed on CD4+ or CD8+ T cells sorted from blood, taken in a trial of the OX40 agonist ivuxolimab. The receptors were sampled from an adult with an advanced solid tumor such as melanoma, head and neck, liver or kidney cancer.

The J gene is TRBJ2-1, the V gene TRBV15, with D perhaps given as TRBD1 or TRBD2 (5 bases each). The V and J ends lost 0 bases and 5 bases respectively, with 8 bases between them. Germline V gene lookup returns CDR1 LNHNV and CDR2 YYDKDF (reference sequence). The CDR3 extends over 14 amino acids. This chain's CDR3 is CATSRDGGNNEQFF. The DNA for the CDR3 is TGTGCCACCAGCAGAGATGGGGGAAACAATGAGCAGTTCTTC.

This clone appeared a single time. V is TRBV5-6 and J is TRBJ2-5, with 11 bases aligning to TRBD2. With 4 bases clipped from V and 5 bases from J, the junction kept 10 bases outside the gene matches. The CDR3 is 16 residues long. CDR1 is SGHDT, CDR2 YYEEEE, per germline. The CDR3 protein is CASSPGLAAPLETQYF. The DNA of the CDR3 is TGTGCCAGCAGCCCGGGACTAGCGGCACCTCTCGAGACCCAGTACTTC.

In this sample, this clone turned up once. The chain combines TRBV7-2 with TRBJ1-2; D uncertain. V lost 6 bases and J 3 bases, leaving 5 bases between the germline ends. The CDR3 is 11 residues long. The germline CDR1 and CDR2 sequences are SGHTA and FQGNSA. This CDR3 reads CASRRDYGYTF. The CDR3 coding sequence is TGTGCCAGCAGAAGGGACTATGGCTACACCTTC.

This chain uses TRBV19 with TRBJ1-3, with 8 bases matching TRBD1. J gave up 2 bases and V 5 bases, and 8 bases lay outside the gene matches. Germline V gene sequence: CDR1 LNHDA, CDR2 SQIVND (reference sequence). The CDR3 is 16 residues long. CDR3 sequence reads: CASSARTGMAGNTIYF. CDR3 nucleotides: TGTGCCAGTAGTGCCCGGACAGGGATGGCTGGAAACACCATATATTTT.

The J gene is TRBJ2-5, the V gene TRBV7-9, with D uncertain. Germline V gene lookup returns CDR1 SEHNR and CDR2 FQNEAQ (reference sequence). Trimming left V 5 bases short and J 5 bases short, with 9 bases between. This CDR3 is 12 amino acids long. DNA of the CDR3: TGTGCCAGCAGCCAAGAAGGGGAGACCCAGTACTTC. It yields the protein CASSQEGETQYF.

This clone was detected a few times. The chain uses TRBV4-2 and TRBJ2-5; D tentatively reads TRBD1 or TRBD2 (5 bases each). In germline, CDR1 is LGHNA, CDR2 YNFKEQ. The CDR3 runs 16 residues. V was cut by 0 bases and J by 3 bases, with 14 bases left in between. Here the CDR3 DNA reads TGTGCCAGCAGCCAAGACCCCGGGGCAAGCGAAGAGACCCAGTACTTC. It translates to CASSQDPGASEETQYF.

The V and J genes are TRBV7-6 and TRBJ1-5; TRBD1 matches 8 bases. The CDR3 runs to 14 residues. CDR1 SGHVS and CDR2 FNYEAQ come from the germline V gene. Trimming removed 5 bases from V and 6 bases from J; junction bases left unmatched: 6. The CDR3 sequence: CASSGQGLSQPQHF. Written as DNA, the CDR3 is TGTGCCAGCAGCGGACAGGGCTTGAGTCAGCCCCAGCATTTT. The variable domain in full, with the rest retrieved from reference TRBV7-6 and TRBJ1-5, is GAGVSQSPRYKVTKRGQDVALRCDPISGHVSLYWYRQALGQGPEFLTYFNYEAQQDKSGLPNDRFSAERPEGSISTLTIQRTEQRDSAMYRCASSGQGLSQPQHFGDGTRLSIL.

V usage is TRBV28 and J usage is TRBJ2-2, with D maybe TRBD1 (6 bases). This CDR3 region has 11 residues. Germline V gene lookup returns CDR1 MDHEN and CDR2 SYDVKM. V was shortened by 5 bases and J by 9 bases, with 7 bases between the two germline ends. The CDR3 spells CASSGQWELFF. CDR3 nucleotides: TGTGCCAGCAGTGGACAGTGGGAGCTGTTTTTT.

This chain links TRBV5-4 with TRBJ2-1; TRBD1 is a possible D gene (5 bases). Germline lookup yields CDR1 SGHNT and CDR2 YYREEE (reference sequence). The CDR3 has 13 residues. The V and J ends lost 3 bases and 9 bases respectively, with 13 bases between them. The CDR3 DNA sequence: TGTGCCAGCAGCTCAGGGCAGGAGCGTGAGCAGTTCTTC. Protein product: CASSSGQEREQFF.

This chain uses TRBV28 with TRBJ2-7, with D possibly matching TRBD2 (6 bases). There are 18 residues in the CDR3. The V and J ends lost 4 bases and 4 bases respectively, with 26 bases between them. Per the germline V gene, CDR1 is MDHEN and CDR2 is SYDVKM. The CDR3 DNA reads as TGTGCCAGCAGTTGCTCATCCGGGTTCGGGAGTTTGGAATACGAGCAGTACTTC. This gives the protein CASSCSSGFGSLEYEQYF.

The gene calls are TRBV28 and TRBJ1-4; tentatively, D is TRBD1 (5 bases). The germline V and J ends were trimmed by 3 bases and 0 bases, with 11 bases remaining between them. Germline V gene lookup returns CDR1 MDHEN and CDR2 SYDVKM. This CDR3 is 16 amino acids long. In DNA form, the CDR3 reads TGTGCCAGCAGTTTGGCCCTGGGGGCAACTAATGAAAAACTGTTTTTT. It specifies CASSLALGATNEKLFF.

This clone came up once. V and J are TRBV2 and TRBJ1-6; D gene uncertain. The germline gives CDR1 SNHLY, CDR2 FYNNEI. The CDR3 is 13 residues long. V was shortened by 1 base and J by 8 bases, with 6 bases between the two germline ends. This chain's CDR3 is CASSEDRYSPLHF. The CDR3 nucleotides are TGTGCCAGCAGTGAAGACAGATATTCACCCCTCCACTTT.

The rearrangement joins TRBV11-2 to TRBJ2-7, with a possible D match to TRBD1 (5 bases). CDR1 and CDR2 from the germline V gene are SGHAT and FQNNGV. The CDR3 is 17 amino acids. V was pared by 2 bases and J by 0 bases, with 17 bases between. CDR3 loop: CASSLSVGQGISYEQYV. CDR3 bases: TGTGCCAGCAGCTTATCGGTCGGGCAGGGTATCTCCTACGAGCAGTACGTC.

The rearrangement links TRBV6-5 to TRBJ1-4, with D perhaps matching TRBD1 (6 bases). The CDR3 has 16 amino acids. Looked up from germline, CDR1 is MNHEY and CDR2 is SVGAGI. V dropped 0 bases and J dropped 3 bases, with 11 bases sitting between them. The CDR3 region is CASSYSGRGSNEKLFF. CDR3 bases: TGTGCCAGCAGTTACTCAGGCAGGGGCTCTAATGAAAAACTGTTTTTT.

CDR3 in amino acids: CASTDERPQHF. The CDR3 DNA is TGTGCCAGCACCGACGAAAGGCCCCAGCATTTT. This chain joins TRBV6-1 and TRBJ1-5; D is undetermined. Germline assignment: CDR1 MNHNS and CDR2 SASEGT. Trimming took off 7 bases at V and 9 bases at J, with 10 bases between the two ends. This CDR3 has 11 amino acids.